These 5 T cell receptor beta chains share one sample of origin, sequenced in a study of T cell changes during pregnancy in multiple sclerosis. The table came from immunoSEQ multiplex PCR; TCRdb's copy has only in-frame clones and leaves some out. The sample has around 31,000 clones; 85% to 90% are singletons. The specimen was CD4+ T cells from peripheral blood mononuclear cells, collected in the first trimester of pregnancy. These receptor sequences come from a female donor in good health, enrolled as a control in a pregnancy study.

V gene TRBV18 combines with J gene TRBJ2-3; TRBD2 matches 11 bases. Germline V CDR1 and CDR2: KGHSH, LQKENI. Trimming cost V 1 base and J 1 base; bases outside gene matches: 7. The CDR3 has 18 amino acids. CDR3 in DNA: TGTGCCAGCTCACCACTGCGTTCACTAGCGGGGGGCACAGATACGCAGTATTTT. Protein: CASSPLRSLAGGTDTQYF.

The chain is built from TRBV11-3 and TRBJ2-1; no definite D call. Per germline, CDR1 SGHNT and CDR2 YENEEA. The V end was cut by 3 bases, the J end by 0 bases, with 9 bases between. CDR3 size: 15 residues. The CDR3 region is CASSFSESSYNEQFF. DNA for the CDR3: TGTGCCAGCAGCTTCTCCGAGAGCTCCTACAATGAGCAGTTCTTC.

J is TRBJ1-5 and V is TRBV4-3; 7 nucleotides line up with TRBD1. The CDR3 has 15 residues. Trimming took 0 bases from V and 5 from J; bases not matched to a gene: 4. Germline V gene sequence: CDR1 LGHNA, CDR2 YSLEER. CDR3 sequence reads: CASSQEFDRDQPQHF. CDR3 nucleotide sequence: TGCGCCAGCAGCCAAGAATTCGACAGGGATCAGCCCCAGCATTTT.

V gene TRBV5-1 combines with J gene TRBJ1-6; D may be TRBD1 (6 bases). This CDR3 region has 16 residues. CDR1 and CDR2 from the germline V gene are SGHRS and YFSETQ. Trimming took off 2 bases at V and 6 bases at J, with 15 bases between the two ends. The CDR3 loop reads CASSFLSTGINSPLHF. The CDR3 DNA is TGCGCCAGCAGCTTCTTATCGACAGGAATTAATTCACCCCTCCACTTT. Supplemented by reference TRBV5-1 and TRBJ1-6, the full variable domain reads KAGVTQTPRYLIKTRGQQVTLSCSPISGHRSVSWYQQTPGQGLQFLFEYFSETQRNKGNFPGRFSGRQFSNSRSEMNVSTLELGDSALYLCASSFLSTGINSPLHFGNGTRLTVT.

The chain uses TRBV5-1 and TRBJ2-7; 8 positions agree with TRBD1. CDR1 is SGHRS and CDR2 is YFSETQ in the germline V gene. The CDR3 is 15 residues long. V lost 2 bases and J lost 3; bases outside the gene matches: 7. Here the CDR3 reads CASSFARQGFYEQYF. In nucleotides, the CDR3 is TGCGCCAGCAGCTTCGCCCGACAGGGGTTCTACGAGCAGTACTTC.